One TCR beta chain is described in this entry. TCRdb keeps only in-frame clones here, not all; method: immunoSEQ multiplex PCR. The sample shows roughly 95,000 clones, about nine tenths of them seen only once. These data are taken from a study of control samples from healthy donors and cancer patients. This receptor was obtained from a woman in her twenties or thirties in good health. The specimen sequenced was blood.

The chain's CDR3 is CASSVQATNYGYTF. CDR3 nucleotide sequence: TGTGCCAGTAGTGTACAGGCGACTAACTATGGCTACACCTTC. The rearrangement joins TRBV19 to TRBJ1-2; D may be TRBD1 (5 bases). The V gene's germline CDR1 is LNHDA and CDR2 SQIVND (reference sequence). The CDR3 covers 14 residues. Trimming shortened V by 5 bases and J by 0 bases, and 10 bases separated the two germline ends.